This T cell receptor beta chain emerged from a study of OX40 agonist ivuxolimab in advanced cancers. Study-level background: Three patients, one with hepatocellular carcinoma and two with cutaneous melanoma, responded partially.

TCRdb's copy holds only in-frame clones and misses some; the assay was immunoSEQ multiplex PCR. The data show 75,000 to 90,000 clones, roughly 90% seen once. The germline CDR1 and CDR2 sequences are SGHTA and FQGTGA. This CDR3 has 13 amino acids. Trimming left V 1 base short and J 3 bases short, with 7 bases between. Source: CD4+ or CD8+ T cells sorted from blood, taken in a trial of the OX40 agonist ivuxolimab. This chain connects TRBV7-3 to TRBJ2-7; D is uncertain. This sequence was found in an adult with an advanced solid tumor such as melanoma, head and neck, liver or kidney cancer. The CDR3 loop reads CASSLNANYEQYF. The CDR3 DNA reads as TGTGCCAGCAGCTTAAACGCTAACTACGAGCAGTACTTC.